This TCR beta chain was retrieved from a study of T cell responses to AZD1222 COVID-19 vaccine. Findings and limits, study-wide: Seropositive AZD1222 recipients at baseline numbered only 5 to 7. Clonal diversity may have been underestimated, and the donors were mostly white British, with more females than males.

Samples with a second dose at about 4 or about 12 weeks were pooled together. CDR1 is SGHNT and CDR2 is YYREEE in the germline V gene (reference sequence). CDR3 length: 14 residues. V lost 6 bases and J 1 base, leaving 12 bases between the germline ends. About this clone itself: What it binds is not known.

Method: immunoSEQ multiplex PCR; TCRdb's copy keeps in-frame clones and lacks some. The table records 180,000 or so clones, around 89% of them present only once. The chain joins TRBV5-4 to TRBJ2-3; TRBD1 might be the D (5 bases). The sample in question was peripheral blood, obtained 28 days after the second AZD1222 dose. This clonotype was obtained from an adult who received the AZD1222 COVID-19 vaccine. In DNA form, the CDR3 reads TGTGCCAGCACTAAGTTACAGGGCACAGATACGCAGTATTTT. Its protein product is CASTKLQGTDTQYF.